What follows is one T cell receptor beta chain and its context. Its antigen remains unidentified. Total RNA amounting to roughly 480 ng was the source from which TCR beta cDNA was made with a constant-region primer. Generation of the TCR beta libraries relied on three nested multiplex PCR rounds using slightly modified ARM-PCR. TCRdb recomputed calls from the multiplex PCR reads with MiXCR, one row per CDR3 protein. The sample consists of about 200,000 distinct CDR3 sequences, approximately 64% of them appearing once. This sample is part of a study of tumor-infiltrating lymphocytes in primary liver carcinoma. Unsorted whole blood served as the source of blood RNA, and germline DNA was extracted as well. Study results and limitations: Unsorted bulk processing meant the study did not compare CD4+ and CD8+ repertoires.

The sequence derives from a woman aged 55-69 years with primary liver carcinoma and hepatitis B virus infection. The specimen was peripheral blood.

In DNA form, the CDR3 reads TGTGCCAGCAGTTTCCGGGAGGGGGCTTATTCACCCCTCCACTTT. Amino acids: CASSFREGAYSPLHF. The V and J genes are TRBV28 and TRBJ1-6; 7 bases match TRBD1. V dropped 3 bases and J dropped 8; count of bases not matched to a gene: 7. The germline V gene has CDR1 MDHEN and CDR2 SYDVKM. The CDR3 runs 15 residues.